Each of the 24 T cell receptor beta chains below was sequenced from the same sample in a study of cytomegalovirus exposure and HLA in healthy donors. The primer mix had 60 Vbeta and 13 Jbeta primers. Using immunoSEQ multiplex PCR, the repertoire was profiled, and TCRdb retains in-frame clones only, with some absent. Here the sample spans about 150,000 clones, about 85% being singletons. The sample was PBMCs. The receptors come from a man younger than 40 in good health and CMV-seropositive.

DNA for the CDR3: TGCGCCAGCAGCCAGGACAGGAACTCTGGAAACACCATATATTTT. Its translation is CASSQDRNSGNTIYF. This sequence joins TRBV4-1 and TRBJ1-3; 7 bases fit TRBD1. CDR1 MGHRA and CDR2 YSYEKL come from the germline V gene. The trim removed 3 bases at V and 0 bases at J, leaving 2 bases unmatched. This CDR3 has 15 residues.

The chain recombines TRBV29-1 with TRBJ1-1; tentatively, D is TRBD1 (6 bases). Deletions cut 5 bases from V and 4 bases from J, with 11 bases between. CDR1 SQVTM and CDR2 ANQGSEA come from the germline V gene. The CDR3 is made up of 12 amino acids. The CDR3 coding sequence is TGCAGCGTTCCCGCAGGGGTCACTGAAGCTTTCTTT. This codes for CSVPAGVTEAFF.

A few counts support this clone. The V and J genes are TRBV7-2 and TRBJ2-1; tentative D call: TRBD2 (5 bases). CDR3 length: 12 amino acids. Germline-derived CDR1 and CDR2 are SGHTA and FQGNSA. V lost 5 bases and J lost 9, with 11 bases in between. The CDR3 sequence is CASSPTRGEQFF. DNA of the CDR3: TGTGCCAGCAGCCCTACTAGAGGTGAGCAGTTCTTC.

V and J are TRBV5-3 and TRBJ1-5, with a possible D match to TRBD1 (6 bases). TRBV5-3 is an ORF for which the function is uncertain. V was clipped by 2 bases and J by 7 bases, with 13 bases between them. The CDR3 spans 14 residues. CDR3 residues: CARSFNRVGQPQHF. CDR3 DNA: TGTGCCAGAAGCTTTAACAGGGTAGGGCAGCCCCAGCATTTT.

The chain carries TRBV5-1 and TRBJ1-2; D is uncertain. The CDR3 extends over 13 amino acids. Germline CDR1 reads SGHRS; CDR2 reads YFSETQ. V was shortened by 4 bases and J by 0 bases, with 7 bases between the two germline ends. Here the CDR3 reads CASSRDPNYGYTF. CDR3 in DNA: TGCGCCAGCAGCCGGGATCCTAACTATGGCTACACCTTC.

The rearrangement uses TRBV29-1 and TRBJ2-7; a weak D match, TRBD1 (5 bases). CDR3 length: 12 residues. Trimming removed 6 bases from V and 0 bases from J, with 9 bases in between. Germline V gene lookup returns CDR1 SQVTM and CDR2 ANQGSEA. Written as DNA, the CDR3 is TGCAGCGTAGAGACAGCCTCCTACGAGCAGTACTTC. This translates into CSVETASYEQYF.

J is TRBJ1-5 and V is TRBV28; D is ambiguous. The CDR3 totals 14 residues. Trimming removed 4 bases at V and 11 bases at J, with 18 bases between. In germline, CDR1 is MDHEN, CDR2 SYDVKM. CDR3 DNA: TGTGCCAGCAGTTCCTCCGGCGACGGGTACTCCCAGCATTTT. Translated: CASSSSGDGYSQHF.

The rearrangement links TRBV7-8 to TRBJ1-5; a possible D gene is TRBD1 (5 bases). The CDR3 sequence is 13 residues long. Germline CDR1 and CDR2: SGHVS and FQNEAQ. With 7 bases removed from V and 4 bases from J, the gap between germline ends came to 11 bases. The chain's CDR3 is CASTREGNQPQHF. The CDR3 DNA follows: TGTGCCAGCACTCGGGAGGGGAATCAGCCCCAGCATTTT.

This clone has just a few counts. The chain links TRBV5-6 to TRBJ2-3, with TRBD2 identical over 9 bases. CDR1 is SGHDT and CDR2 is YYEEEE in the germline V gene. This CDR3 has 16 amino acids. J lost 5 bases, V lost 1 base, and 8 bases had no gene match. CDR3 sequence reads: CASSLRIAGVGDTQYF. The CDR3 coding sequence is TGTGCCAGCAGCTTGCGGATAGCGGGAGTAGGAGATACGCAGTATTTT.

This chain joins TRBV5-4 and TRBJ1-1, with D perhaps matching TRBD1 (6 bases). The CDR3 contains 14 residues. With 8 bases removed from V and 0 bases from J, the gap between germline ends came to 14 bases. Germline CDR1 reads SGHNT; CDR2 reads YYREEE (reference sequence). The CDR3 here is CASFEQGLNTEAFF. The CDR3 coding sequence is TGTGCCAGTTTTGAACAGGGCTTGAACACTGAAGCTTTCTTT.

This chain links TRBV15 with TRBJ1-2, with a tentative D call TRBD1 (5 bases). The germline gives CDR1 LNHNV, CDR2 YYDKDF (reference sequence). The V end was cut by 5 bases, the J end by 1 base, with 11 bases between. The length of the CDR3 is 14 residues. CDR3 coding DNA: TGTGCCACCAGCGGGCAAGGGGATAACTATGGCTACACCTTC. Amino acids: CATSGQGDNYGYTF.

The chain joins TRBV7-3 to TRBJ2-3; 15 bases map to TRBD2. Trimming removed 0 bases from V and 6 bases from J; junction bases left unmatched: 1. CDR1 is SGHTA, CDR2 FQGTGA, per germline. The CDR3 contains 16 residues. The CDR3 nucleotides read TGTGCCAGCAGCTTAACCGGACTAGCGGGGGGGGATACGCAGTATTTT. This codes for CASSLTGLAGGDTQYF.

This clone occurred a few times. V is TRBV7-2 and J is TRBJ2-3; 8 bases align to TRBD2. Germline values: CDR1 SGHTA, CDR2 FQGNSA. V shed 0 bases and J 1 base; nucleotides not matched to a gene: 3. The CDR3 is made up of 16 amino acids. The CDR3 spells CASSLAELAGTDTQYF. In nucleotides, the CDR3 is TGTGCCAGCAGCTTAGCTGAACTAGCGGGCACAGATACGCAGTATTTT.

The chain links TRBV14 to TRBJ2-7; 7 bases line up with TRBD1. The CDR3 has 14 residues. Per the germline V gene, CDR1 is SGHDN and CDR2 is FVKESK. V gave up 1 base and J gave up 3 bases; unmatched junction bases: 3. The CDR3 protein is CASSQGTGLYEQYF. DNA of the CDR3: TGTGCCAGCAGCCAAGGGACAGGACTCTACGAGCAGTACTTC.

This sequence joins TRBV28 and TRBJ2-7, with TRBD2 as a possible D gene (6 bases). CDR3 size: 15 residues. V lost 2 bases and J 6 bases, leaving 17 bases between the germline ends. Germline assignment: CDR1 MDHEN and CDR2 SYDVKM. The chain's CDR3 is CASSLHGSPLREQYF. CDR3 nucleotides: TGTGCCAGCAGTTTACACGGGAGTCCCCTCCGCGAGCAGTACTTC.

This clone was found once. The V gene is TRBV11-3, the J gene TRBJ2-7; D unresolved. CDR3 length: 14 residues. In germline, CDR1 is SGHNT, CDR2 YENEEA. Trimming removed 1 base at V and 7 bases at J, with 14 bases between. CDR3: CASSLGLGSREQYF. In DNA, the CDR3 is TGTGCCAGCAGCTTAGGTTTGGGTAGCCGGGAGCAGTACTTC. Filled out from reference TRBV11-3 and TRBJ2-7, the complete variable domain reads EAGVVQSPRYKIIEKKQPVAFWCNPISGHNTLYWYLQNLGQGPELLIRYENEEAVDDSQLPKDRFSAERLKGVDSTLKIQPAELGDSAVYLCASSLGLGSREQYFGPGTRLTVT.

The gene calls are TRBV6-5 and TRBJ2-7, with 7 bases lining up with TRBD1. The CDR3 covers 16 residues. Per germline, CDR1 MNHEY and CDR2 SVGAGI. Losses at the gene ends were 0 bases for V and 2 bases for J; bases not matched to a gene: 7. This chain's CDR3 is CASSYSLTGNTYEQYF. Written as DNA, the CDR3 is TGTGCCAGCAGTTACTCGTTGACAGGGAATACCTACGAGCAGTACTTC.

The chain links TRBV7-8 to TRBJ2-5; 7 bases are a match to TRBD2. Trimming at V came to 7 bases and at J to 4 bases, leaving 9 bases not matched to a gene. The CDR3 consists of 14 residues. The germline V gene encodes CDR1 SGHVS and CDR2 FQNEAQ. The CDR3 here is CASTRGGGRETQYF. CDR3 coding DNA: TGTGCCAGCACCCGGGGCGGGGGTAGAGAGACCCAGTACTTC.

As concerns this clone: The same CDR3 is also encoded by other DNA sequences in this sample. The chain joins TRBV5-1 to TRBJ1-4; 10 nucleotides agree with TRBD1. The V segment lost 4 bases and the J segment 7 bases; nucleotides outside the gene matches: 10. The germline V gene has CDR1 SGHRS and CDR2 YFSETQ. CDR3 size: 16 residues. CDR3 DNA sequence: TGCGCCAGCAGCCCCCGCCCGACAGGGGGCGGTGAAAAACTGTTTTTT. It codes for CASSPRPTGGGEKLFF.

The V gene is TRBV27, the J gene TRBJ1-5, with 7 bases identical to TRBD1. The CDR3 contains 17 residues. J gave up 0 bases and V 3 bases, and 8 bases lay outside the gene matches. Germline lookup yields CDR1 MNHEY and CDR2 SMNVEV (reference sequence). CDR3 in DNA: TGTGCCAGCAGTTTGTCAGGGACAGCATATAGCAATCAGCCCCAGCATTTT. Amino acids: CASSLSGTAYSNQPQHF.

The V and J genes are TRBV6-5 and TRBJ2-4; TRBD1 agrees at 7 bases. Trimming took 4 bases from V and 8 from J; bases not matched to a gene: 11. The germline gives CDR1 MNHEY, CDR2 SVGAGI. CDR3 size: 15 residues. CDR3 residues: CASSSIRTGVHIQYF. The CDR3 DNA sequence: TGTGCCAGCAGTTCTATTCGGACAGGAGTCCACATTCAGTACTTC.

The gene calls are TRBV28 and TRBJ1-2, with a weak D call TRBD1 (5 bases). Germline assignment: CDR1 MDHEN and CDR2 SYDVKM. Trimming left V 11 bases short and J 4 bases short, with 17 bases between. The CDR3 is 13 amino acids. The CDR3 bases are TGTGCCGGATACGGGGGGTTGGGCTATGGCTACACCTTC. Translation: CAGYGGLGYGYTF.

Details on this clone: The sample holds other DNA sequences that translate to the same CDR3. The rearrangement links TRBV6-1 to TRBJ2-3; TRBD2 agrees at 10 bases. In germline, CDR1 is MNHNS, CDR2 SASEGT. CDR3 size: 17 residues. Trimming cost V 0 bases and J 1 base; bases outside gene matches: 4. CDR3 residues: CASSEAQGLAGTDTQYF. DNA for the CDR3: TGTGCCAGCAGTGAAGCGCAAGGACTAGCGGGCACAGATACGCAGTATTTT.

The V and J genes are TRBV7-2 and TRBJ2-5; D is perhaps TRBD1 (6 bases). V lost 3 bases and J 5 bases, leaving 13 bases between the germline ends. Germline CDR1 reads SGHTA; CDR2 reads FQGNSA. The CDR3 sequence is 14 residues long. The CDR3 reads CASSFLGQMETQYF. CDR3 DNA sequence: TGTGCCAGCAGCTTCTTAGGACAGATGGAGACCCAGTACTTC.